This is a list of T cell receptor beta chains from one sample in a study of spatial heterogeneity in lung cancer. TCRdb reanalysed the 5' RACE reads using MiXCR and keeps one entry per CDR3 protein. Of roughly 48,000 distinct CDR3 sequences in the sample, approximately 5.7% were seen once. Material: PBMCs, obtained at surgery. All receptors come from a male donor with early-stage non-small cell lung cancer. Both conserved end residues are part of each CDR3. The D gene is left open where the match is weak. Clone sizes are given selectively: once, few, many, or a class where the clone is expanded.

j_call,clone_size,v_call,d_call,cdr3_nt,cdr3_aa
TRBJ2-3,NA,TRBV7-9,TRBD2,TGTGCCAGCAGCACATCCGGGACTAGCGGGGCAGATACGCAGTATTTT,CASSTSGTSGADTQYF
TRBJ2-3,few,TRBV7-3,NA,TGTGCCAGCAGCGTGGGGGCCCGCACAGATACGCAGTATTTT,CASSVGARTDTQYF
TRBJ2-7,many,TRBV2,TRBD1,TGTGCCAGCAGCGAGGACAGGGGGTCCGACGAGCAGTACTTC,CASSEDRGSDEQYF
TRBJ2-2,many,TRBV29-1,NA,TGCAGCGTTGATCTGGGTTGGAGCGGGGAGCTGTTTTTT,CSVDLGWSGELFF
TRBJ2-1,many,TRBV27,NA,TGTGCCAGCAGAGTTCTGGCCATAGCGGTCGGGGACAATGAGCAGTTCTTC,CASRVLAIAVGDNEQFF
TRBJ2-1,many,TRBV20-1,NA,TGCAGTGCCCCCGACCAAATGAATGAGCAGTTCTTC,CSAPDQMNEQFF
TRBJ1-1,many,TRBV7-9,TRBD1,TGTGCCAGCAGCTCAAACCTCCGGGACAGGGGCACACGGAACACTGAAGCTTTCTTT,CASSSNLRDRGTRNTEAFF
TRBJ1-4,many,TRBV7-9,NA,TGTGCCAGCAGCTTAGAGCGGGGCCCAGGGCCAAATGAAAAACTGTTTTTT,CASSLERGPGPNEKLFF
TRBJ2-3,NA,TRBV6-2/TRBV6-3,NA,TGTGCCAGCCGGGGGATGTGGTACAGCACAGATACGCAGTATTTT,CASRGMWYSTDTQYF
TRBJ1-5,NA,TRBV6-5,TRBD1,TGTGCCAGCAGCTCCGGACAGGGGGGACAGCCCCAGCATTTT,CASSSGQGGQPQHF
TRBJ1-2,many,TRBV7-2,NA,TGTGCCAGCACCCTAGGGTGGCAGCCCGGCTATGGCTACACCTTC,CASTLGWQPGYGYTF
TRBJ2-6,many,TRBV5-1,NA,TGCGCCAGCAACCCGGGGGCCTCTGGGGCCAACGTCCTGACTTTC,CASNPGASGANVLTF
TRBJ2-3,NA,TRBV30,NA,TGTGCCTGGAGAAAGGACACCAACACAGATACGCAGTATTTT,CAWRKDTNTDTQYF
TRBJ2-1,NA,TRBV4-1,TRBD2,TGCGCCAGCAGCCAAGATGGGACTAGCGGGAGCACTTCCTACAATGAGCAGTTCTTC,CASSQDGTSGSTSYNEQFF
TRBJ1-2,many,TRBV4-1,NA,TGCGCCAGCAGCCAAACCGGGACCCACTATGGCTACACCTTC,CASSQTGTHYGYTF
TRBJ2-2,many,TRBV7-9,NA,TGTGCCAGCACCGCATTCAATGGCGGGGAGCTGTTTTTT,CASTAFNGGELFF
TRBJ2-1,many,TRBV2,NA,TGTGCCAGCAGTGAAGCAGGACTCCGGGAGCAGTTCTTC,CASSEAGLREQFF
TRBJ2-5,many,TRBV2,NA,TGTGCCAGCCGCGATCTTCGAGAGACCCAGTACTTC,CASRDLRETQYF
TRBJ2-7,many,TRBV11-2,NA,TGTGCCAGCACCCCGGGGGCATCCTACGAGCAGTACTTC,CASTPGASYEQYF
TRBJ2-5,many,TRBV12-3/TRBV12-4,NA,TGTGCCAGCAGTCTTGCCAGGGCAGAGACCCAGTACTTC,CASSLARAETQYF